These T cell receptor beta chains were read from a single sample in a study of cytomegalovirus exposure and HLA in healthy donors. Sequencing was performed with immunoSEQ multiplex PCR; in TCRdb, only in-frame clones are kept and a portion is missing. The profile shows some 100,000 clones, approximately 90% of them singletons. The sample comprised PBMCs. These receptors all come from a man between 18 and 35 years old in good health and CMV-seropositive. Each CDR3 is given with its conserved first and last residue. The D gene is left open where the match is weak. For some rows the clone size is stated as once, few or many, or as a class when expanded; others skip it.

clone_size d_call j_call v_call cdr3_nt cdr3_aa
. TRBD1 TRBJ1-6 TRBV4-1 TGCGCCAGCAGCCCCGGACAGGGGAATTCACCCCTCCACTTT CASSPGQGNSPLHF
. TRBD1 TRBJ1-5 TRBV6-1 TGTGCCAGCAGTCCGGGACAGGGGTTCAATCAGCCCCAGCATTTT CASSPGQGFNQPQHF
. TRBD1 TRBJ1-3 TRBV5-1 TGCGCCAGCAGCTGGGACAGGGGGCCTGGAAACACCATATATTTT CASSWDRGPGNTIYF
. . TRBJ1-5 TRBV19 TGTGCCAGTAGGGGGAAAGGGGTATTTCAGCCCCAGCATTTT CASRGKGVFQPQHF
. . TRBJ1-5 TRBV6-1 TGTGCCAGCACGTGGCTAGGGGGCAATCAGCCCCAGCATTTT CASTWLGGNQPQHF
. . TRBJ1-2 TRBV7-6 TGTGCCAGCAGCCCGTCTCCGGCGAGAAACAGGCTAGATAACTATGGCTACACCTTC CASSPSPARNRLDNYGYTF
. TRBD2 TRBJ2-2 TRBV5-6 TGTGCCAGCAGCTTGGCCGGGGGGGCTAACACCGGGGAGCTGTTTTTT CASSLAGGANTGELFF
. TRBD1 TRBJ2-5 TRBV6-1 TGTGCCAGCAGTGAAGCTATTCGACAGGGGGCCCGCCAAGAGACCCAGTACTTC CASSEAIRQGARQETQYF
once . TRBJ2-7 TRBV4-1 TGCGCCAGCAGCCACCAGACAGACTACGAGCAGTACTTC CASSHQTDYEQYF
. . TRBJ1-5 TRBV19 TGTGCCAGTAGGACGTCCGGGGGGGGGAATCAGCCCCAGCATTTT CASRTSGGGNQPQHF
. . TRBJ1-1 TRBV7-9 TGTGCCAGCAGCATAGGAAGAGTTGTGAACACTGAAGCTTTCTTT CASSIGRVVNTEAFF
. TRBD2 TRBJ2-5 TRBV7-9 TGTGCCAGCAGCTTAGGACTAGCGGGGGGTCAAGAGACCCAGTACTTC CASSLGLAGGQETQYF
. . TRBJ2-1 TRBV5-1 TGCGCCAGCAGCTTGATTACAGGGTGGGCCTACAATGAGCAGTTCTTC CASSLITGWAYNEQFF
. . TRBJ1-5 TRBV7-9 TGTGCCAGCAGCCATAGGGAGAGACAGCCCCAGCATTTT CASSHRERQPQHF
. . TRBJ1-2 TRBV5-1 TGCGCCAGCAGCTTGGATTCGGGGGGCTATGGCTACACCTTC CASSLDSGGYGYTF
. . TRBJ1-6 TRBV19 TGTGCCAGCGCAGGGAAGTTAGGGGAATATAATTCACCCCTCCACTTT CASAGKLGEYNSPLHF
. . TRBJ1-5 TRBV6-5 TGTGCCAGCAGTTACTCGGAGGTGGACCAGCCCCAGCATTTT CASSYSEVDQPQHF
. TRBD1 TRBJ1-3 TRBV7-9 TGTGCCAGCAGCCTCGTCCTTAGGACAGGGAGACCCTCTGGAAACACCATATATTTT CASSLVLRTGRPSGNTIYF
. . TRBJ2-7 TRBV5-1 TGCGCCAGCAGCCAGGACTCCTCCTACGAGCAGTACTTC CASSQDSSYEQYF
. . TRBJ2-1 TRBV10-3 TGTGCCATCAGCCCTAAGGGGGATAATGAGCAGTTCTTC CAISPKGDNEQFF
. TRBD1 TRBJ1-4 TRBV5-4 TGTGCCAGCAGCCAGACCGGGACAGGGGTTGGTAATGAAAAACTGTTTTTT CASSQTGTGVGNEKLFF
. TRBD1 TRBJ1-5 TRBV28 TGTGCCAGCACCCCGATTGGACAGGGGACAGGGCAGCCCCAGCATTTT CASTPIGQGTGQPQHF
. . TRBJ1-1 TRBV28 TGTGCCAGCAGCCTTATGAACACTGAAGCTTTCTTT CASSLMNTEAFF
. . TRBJ1-2 TRBV7-7 TGTGCTAGCAGCCATTCGACAGTCTATGGCTACACCTTC CASSHSTVYGYTF
. TRBD2 TRBJ2-3 TRBV2 TGTGCCAGCAGAGTTAGCGGGGGCCTTAGCACAGATACGCAGTATTTT CASRVSGGLSTDTQYF
. . TRBJ2-7 TRBV15 TGTGCCTCCGGGGATACCTCCTACGAGCAGTACTTC CASGDTSYEQYF
. TRBD1 TRBJ2-2 TRBV19 TGTGCCAGTAGCCTTGCAGGGGGCGCTCCGATCGGGGAGCTGTTTTTT CASSLAGGAPIGELFF
. . TRBJ1-5 TRBV6-5 TGTGCCAGCAGTTACTCGTTCAGTGCTAGGCAGCCCCAGCATTTT CASSYSFSARQPQHF
. . TRBJ2-7 TRBV2 TGTGCCAGCATATCGGTAAGCTACGAGCAGTACTTC CASISVSYEQYF
. . TRBJ2-7 TRBV27 TGTGCCAGCAGTTTAGGACAGCCCCGTCGATACGAGCAGTACTTC CASSLGQPRRYEQYF
. . TRBJ1-4 TRBV28 TGTGCCAGCAGTTTAGCGGGGGATGAAAAACTGTTTTTT CASSLAGDEKLFF
. . TRBJ2-1 TRBV30 TGTGCCTGGGACAGGCGGGGGAGCTCCTACAATGAGCAGTTCTTC CAWDRRGSSYNEQFF
. . TRBJ1-1 TRBV20-1 TGCAGGCCCACAGGGATCACTGAAGCTTTCTTT CRPTGITEAFF
. TRBD1 TRBJ2-3 TRBV7-6 TGTGCCAGCAGCTTAGGAACAGGGGAGTTAGATACGCAGTATTTT CASSLGTGELDTQYF
. . TRBJ2-1 TRBV6-1 TGTGCCAGCAGTGACAGGGGAACGGGCTCCTACAATGAGCAGTTCTTC CASSDRGTGSYNEQFF
. . TRBJ2-7 TRBV2 TGTGCCAGCAGCACCATGCACGGGGGAGCGAACGAGCAGTACTTC CASSTMHGGANEQYF
. TRBD1 TRBJ1-5 TRBV16 TGTGCCAGCAGCCAAGCGACCGGGACAGATAGCAATCAGCCCCAGCATTTT CASSQATGTDSNQPQHF
few . TRBJ1-3 TRBV6-1 TGTGCCAGTAGCACAGACTACTCTGGAAACACCATATATTTT CASSTDYSGNTIYF
. . TRBJ2-7 TRBV5-1 TGCGCCAGCAGCTTAACATCCGAGCAGTACTTC CASSLTSEQYF
. . TRBJ2-7 TRBV11-2 TGTGCCAGCAGCTTGGTTTCGGGGAGAGGGCCTTACGAGCAGTACTTC CASSLVSGRGPYEQYF
. TRBD1 TRBJ2-3 TRBV14 TGTGCCAGCAGCCAAGATTACGCTCATATGACAGGGGGCACAGATACGCAGTATTTT CASSQDYAHMTGGTDTQYF
. . TRBJ1-4 TRBV15 TGTGCCACCAGCAGAGATCCGGGGGGCGGTGAAAAACTGTTTTTT CATSRDPGGGEKLFF
. TRBD1 TRBJ2-5 TRBV7-8 TGTGCCAGCAGCTTAGCCAGGGGGGAGACCCAGTACTTC CASSLARGETQYF
. TRBD1 TRBJ2-2 TRBV9 TGTGCCAGCAGCGTAGGGGGACAGGGGCCCACCGGGGAGCTGTTTTTT CASSVGGQGPTGELFF
. . TRBJ2-3 TRBV9 TGTGCCAGCAGCTTTAGTAAGGTCGGGAGCTCAGATACGCAGTATTTT CASSFSKVGSSDTQYF
. TRBD2 TRBJ2-1 TRBV7-9 TGTGCCAGCAGCTTAGAGGGACTAGCAAAATACAATGAGCAGTTCTTC CASSLEGLAKYNEQFF
. TRBD1 TRBJ2-7 TRBV27 TGTGCCAGCAGTTTATCCCCCGGGACAGGGGTCTCCTACGAGCAGTACTTC CASSLSPGTGVSYEQYF
. TRBD2 TRBJ2-1 TRBV7-6 TGTGCCAGCAGCCTGGGACTAGCGGGGGGTTCGCCCTACAATGAGCAGTTCTTC CASSLGLAGGSPYNEQFF
. . TRBJ2-3 TRBV13 TGTGCCAGCAGCTCCCACCGGGACACCCGTAGCACAGATACGCAGTATTTT CASSSHRDTRSTDTQYF
. . TRBJ1-2 TRBV7-9 TGTGCCAGCAGCTTAGGGGCAGTTGGCTACACCTTC CASSLGAVGYTF
. TRBD2 TRBJ2-7 TRBV2 TGTGCCAGCAGTAAGACTAGCGGGGATATCGAGCAGTACTTC CASSKTSGDIEQYF
. TRBD2 TRBJ2-3 TRBV12-5 TGTGCTAGTGGGGCTAGCGGGGGGTTGACAGATACGCAGTATTTT CASGASGGLTDTQYF
. . TRBJ1-5 TRBV19 TGTGCCAGTAGTCCAGGGGTGTTATTGAGTCGTCAGCCCCAGCATTTT CASSPGVLLSRQPQHF
. TRBD2 TRBJ2-2 TRBV27 TGTGCCAGCAGTTTAAATAGTAGCGGGGAGCGTACCGGGGAGCTGTTTTTT CASSLNSSGERTGELFF
. . TRBJ2-2 TRBV5-1 TGCGCCAGCAGCTTGGGCGGCCCACGCTCCGGGGAGCTGTTTTTT CASSLGGPRSGELFF
. . TRBJ2-7 TRBV27 TGTGCCAGCAGTTTTAGGGGCGAGATTTACGAGCAGTACTTC CASSFRGEIYEQYF
. . TRBJ1-1 TRBV1 TGCACCAGCAGCGCCCGGGACAGCTTAAACACTGAAGCTTTCTTT CTSSARDSLNTEAFF
. TRBD1 TRBJ2-2 TRBV7-6 TGTGCCAGCAGCTTAGAACAGGGGGGCACCGGGGAGCTGTTTTTT CASSLEQGGTGELFF
. TRBD1 TRBJ1-3 TRBV7-2 TGTGCCAGCAGCTTAACGACAGGGTACGGAAACACCATATATTTT CASSLTTGYGNTIYF